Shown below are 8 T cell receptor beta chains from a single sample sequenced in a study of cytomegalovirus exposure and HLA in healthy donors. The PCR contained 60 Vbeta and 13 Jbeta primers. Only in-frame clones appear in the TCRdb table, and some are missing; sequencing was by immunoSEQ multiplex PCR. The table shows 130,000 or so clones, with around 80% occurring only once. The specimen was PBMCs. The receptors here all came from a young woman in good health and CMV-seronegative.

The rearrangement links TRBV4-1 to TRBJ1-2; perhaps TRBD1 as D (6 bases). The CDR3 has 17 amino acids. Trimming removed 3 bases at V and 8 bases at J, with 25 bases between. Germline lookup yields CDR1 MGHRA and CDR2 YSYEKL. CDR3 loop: CASSHQVYRDTMGGYTF. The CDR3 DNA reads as TGCGCCAGCAGCCATCAAGTTTACCGGGACACCATGGGGGGCTACACCTTC.

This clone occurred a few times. The DNA for the CDR3 is TGTGCCAGCAGCTTGGGCGGGACGTACACTGAAGCTTTCTTT. Translated: CASSLGGTYTEAFF. This chain joins TRBV5-4 and TRBJ1-1, with D perhaps TRBD1 (5 bases). V was clipped by 0 bases and J by 3 bases, with 9 bases between them. The germline V gene encodes CDR1 SGHNT and CDR2 YYREEE (reference sequence). The CDR3 extends over 14 amino acids.

The CDR3 sequence is CAWSPGPISTGQVLGNTIYF. DNA for the CDR3: TGTGCCTGGAGTCCAGGCCCAATTTCGACAGGGCAAGTACTTGGAAACACCATATATTTT. V and J are TRBV30 and TRBJ1-3, with TRBD1 identical over 7 bases. The CDR3 sequence is 20 residues long. Germline CDR1 GTSNPN, CDR2 SVGIG (reference sequence). The trim removed 2 bases at V and 3 bases at J, leaving 22 bases unmatched.

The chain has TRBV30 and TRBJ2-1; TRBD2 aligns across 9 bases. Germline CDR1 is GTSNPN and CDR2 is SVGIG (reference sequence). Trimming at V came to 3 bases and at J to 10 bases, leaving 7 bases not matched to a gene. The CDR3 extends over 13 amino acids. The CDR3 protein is CAWSGGRAREQFF. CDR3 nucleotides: TGTGCCTGGAGCGGCGGGAGGGCTCGGGAGCAGTTCTTC.

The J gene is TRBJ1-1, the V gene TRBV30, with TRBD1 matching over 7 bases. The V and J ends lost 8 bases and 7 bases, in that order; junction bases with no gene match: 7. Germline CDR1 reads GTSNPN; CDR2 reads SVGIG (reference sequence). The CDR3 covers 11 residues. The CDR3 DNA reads TGTGCCCTCCGGCGGACAGGTGAAGCTTTCTTT. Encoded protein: CALRRTGEAFF. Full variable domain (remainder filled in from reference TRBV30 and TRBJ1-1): SQTIHQWPATLVQPVGSPLSLECTVEGTSNPNLYWYRQAAGRGLQLLFYSVGIGQISSEVPQNLSASRPQDRQFILSSKKLLLSDSGFYLCALRRTGEAFFGQGTRLTVV.

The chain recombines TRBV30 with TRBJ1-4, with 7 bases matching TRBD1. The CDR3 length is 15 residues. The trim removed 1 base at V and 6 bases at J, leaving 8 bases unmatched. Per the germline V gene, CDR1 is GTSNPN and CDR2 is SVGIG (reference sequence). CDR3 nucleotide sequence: TGTGCCTGGAGTGCCTTAGACAGGGACGATGAAAAACTGTTTTTT. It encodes CAWSALDRDDEKLFF.

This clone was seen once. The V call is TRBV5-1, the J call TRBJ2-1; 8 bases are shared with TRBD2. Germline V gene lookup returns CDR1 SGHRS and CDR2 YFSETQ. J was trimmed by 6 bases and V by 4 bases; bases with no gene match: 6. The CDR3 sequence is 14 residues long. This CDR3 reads CASSAGLVANEQFF. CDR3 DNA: TGCGCCAGCAGCGCGGGACTAGTGGCCAATGAGCAGTTCTTC.

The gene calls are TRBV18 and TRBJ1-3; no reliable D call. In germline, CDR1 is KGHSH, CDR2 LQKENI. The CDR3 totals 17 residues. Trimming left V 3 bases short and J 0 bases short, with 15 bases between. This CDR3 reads CASSPPESGNSGNTIYF. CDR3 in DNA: TGTGCCAGCTCACCCCCCGAATCAGGAAACTCTGGAAACACCATATATTTT.